Listed below are T cell receptor beta chains from one sample, sequenced in a study of T cells after yellow fever vaccination. MiXCR was run by TCRdb on the 5' RACE reads, yielding one entry per CDR3 protein. The sample comprises roughly 160,000 distinct CDR3 sequences, around 9.3% of which are singletons, and under 40% rests with the top ten. The sample was CD8+ T cells sorted from PBMCs, taken 45 days after the yellow fever booster vaccination. The source of these receptors is a man between 18 and 29 years old who received the YFV17D yellow fever vaccine. The CDR3 runs from the conserved cysteine through the conserved F or W. Each record gives: D gene, J gene, V gene, clone size, CDR3 protein, CDR3 DNA. A D gene is named only where the DNA matches it firmly. Clone size appears in some rows only: once, few, many, or a class for an expanded clone.

D gene: TRBD2; J gene: TRBJ2-3; V gene: TRBV6-4; clone size: few; CDR3 protein: CASKSTSGGDTDTQYF; CDR3 DNA: TGTGCCAGTAAATCGACTAGCGGGGGGGACACAGATACGCAGTATTTT
D gene: TRBD1; J gene: TRBJ1-1; V gene: TRBV11-2; clone size: few; CDR3 protein: CASSLGGTGGNTEAFF; CDR3 DNA: TGTGCCAGCAGCTTAGGGGGGACAGGGGGGAACACTGAAGCTTTCTTT
D gene: NA; J gene: TRBJ2-5; V gene: TRBV7-9; clone size: few; CDR3 protein: CASRTGYQETQYF; CDR3 DNA: TGTGCCAGCAGAACAGGGTACCAAGAGACCCAGTACTTC
D gene: TRBD1; J gene: TRBJ2-5; V gene: TRBV7-9; clone size: NA; CDR3 protein: CASSTTGVETQYF; CDR3 DNA: TGTGCCAGCAGCACGACAGGGGTGGAGACCCAGTACTTC
D gene: NA; J gene: TRBJ2-7; V gene: TRBV7-9; clone size: NA; CDR3 protein: CASRSLGYEQYF; CDR3 DNA: TGTGCCAGCAGGTCCTTGGGGTACGAGCAGTACTTC
D gene: NA; J gene: TRBJ2-7; V gene: TRBV10-3; clone size: many; CDR3 protein: CAISELYTYEQYF; CDR3 DNA: TGTGCCATCAGTGAGTTATACACATACGAGCAGTACTTC
D gene: NA; J gene: TRBJ2-5; V gene: TRBV10-3; clone size: many; CDR3 protein: CAIPPPVF; CDR3 DNA: TGTGCCATCCCCCCCCCGGTGTTC
D gene: NA; J gene: TRBJ1-1; V gene: TRBV29-1; clone size: NA; CDR3 protein: CSVEDISPEAFF; CDR3 DNA: TGCAGCGTTGAAGATATTTCCCCTGAAGCTTTCTTT
D gene: NA; J gene: TRBJ2-3; V gene: TRBV27; clone size: NA; CDR3 protein: CASSLVGARWRIQSTSTDTQYF; CDR3 DNA: TGTGCCAGCAGTTTGGTAGGCGCCCGGTGGAGGATACAGAGCACTAGCACAGATACGCAGTATTTT
D gene: NA; J gene: TRBJ2-7; V gene: TRBV6-1; clone size: few; CDR3 protein: CASSERGSPGTYEQYF; CDR3 DNA: TGTGCCAGCAGTGAAAGAGGCAGCCCCGGAACGTACGAGCAGTACTTC
D gene: TRBD2; J gene: TRBJ2-3; V gene: TRBV4-1; clone size: few; CDR3 protein: CASSLGLAGPHSPTDTQYF; CDR3 DNA: TGCGCCAGCAGCCTGGGACTAGCGGGGCCCCACTCCCCCACAGATACGCAGTATTTT
D gene: TRBD1; J gene: TRBJ2-1; V gene: TRBV6-1; clone size: many; CDR3 protein: CASSEAGWTGGSYNEQFF; CDR3 DNA: TGTGCCAGCAGTGAAGCTGGCTGGACAGGCGGCTCCTACAATGAGCAGTTCTTC
D gene: NA; J gene: TRBJ2-7; V gene: TRBV7-6; clone size: NA; CDR3 protein: CASSLALRGHYEQYF; CDR3 DNA: TGTGCCAGCAGCTTAGCCCTCCGAGGCCACTACGAGCAGTACTTC
D gene: NA; J gene: TRBJ1-1; V gene: TRBV5-1; clone size: few; CDR3 protein: CASSPTHQTSMNTEAFF; CDR3 DNA: TGCGCCAGCAGCCCGACCCACCAGACATCCATGAACACTGAAGCTTTCTTT
D gene: NA; J gene: TRBJ1-1; V gene: TRBV4-3; clone size: few; CDR3 protein: CASSPLMRGRDTEAFF; CDR3 DNA: TGCGCCAGCAGCCCTCTGATGCGGGGTCGGGACACTGAAGCTTTCTTT
D gene: NA; J gene: TRBJ1-4; V gene: TRBV3-1; clone size: NA; CDR3 protein: CASSPEAGSRRANEKLFF; CDR3 DNA: TGTGCCAGCAGCCCCGAAGCCGGCTCGCGGAGGGCTAATGAAAAACTGTTTTTT
D gene: NA; J gene: TRBJ2-5; V gene: TRBV15; clone size: few; CDR3 protein: CATEGTSWGLADSQETQYF; CDR3 DNA: TGTGCCACGGAGGGTACATCGTGGGGACTTGCAGATTCCCAAGAGACCCAGTACTTC
D gene: NA; J gene: TRBJ2-5; V gene: TRBV25-1; clone size: NA; CDR3 protein: CASSEYGQGGETQYF; CDR3 DNA: TGTGCCAGCAGTGAATACGGGCAGGGTGGCGAGACCCAGTACTTC
D gene: NA; J gene: TRBJ2-7; V gene: TRBV7-9; clone size: many; CDR3 protein: CASSLSYEQYF; CDR3 DNA: TGTGCCAGCAGCTTGTCCTACGAGCAGTACTTC
D gene: NA; J gene: TRBJ2-5; V gene: TRBV5-4; clone size: NA; CDR3 protein: CASSRGVAAQETQYF; CDR3 DNA: TGTGCCAGCAGCCGCGGGGTAGCGGCCCAAGAGACCCAGTACTTC
D gene: NA; J gene: TRBJ1-5; V gene: TRBV5-1; clone size: many; CDR3 protein: CASSFRGNQPQHF; CDR3 DNA: TGCGCCAGCAGCTTCAGGGGCAATCAGCCCCAGCATTTT
D gene: TRBD2; J gene: TRBJ2-5; V gene: TRBV7-6; clone size: NA; CDR3 protein: CASSLGGGLESQYF; CDR3 DNA: TGTGCCAGCAGCTTAGGCGGGGGGCTAGAGAGCCAGTACTTC
D gene: NA; J gene: TRBJ1-1; V gene: TRBV6-2/TRBV6-3; clone size: many; CDR3 protein: CASSPLQENTEAFF; CDR3 DNA: TGTGCCAGCAGTCCCCTACAGGAGAACACTGAAGCTTTCTTT
D gene: NA; J gene: TRBJ2-4; V gene: TRBV12-3/TRBV12-4; clone size: many; CDR3 protein: CASSSYSLAENIQYF; CDR3 DNA: TGTGCCAGCAGTTCCTATAGTCTAGCAGAAAACATTCAGTACTTC
D gene: NA; J gene: TRBJ1-1; V gene: TRBV7-9; clone size: NA; CDR3 protein: CASSLEGSEAFF; CDR3 DNA: TGTGCCAGCAGCTTAGAGGGTTCCGAAGCTTTCTTT
D gene: NA; J gene: TRBJ1-6; V gene: TRBV4-1; clone size: NA; CDR3 protein: CASSRQRLGVHSPLHF; CDR3 DNA: TGCGCCAGCAGCCGACAGAGGTTGGGGGTACATTCACCCCTCCACTTT
D gene: NA; J gene: TRBJ2-7; V gene: TRBV12-5; clone size: few; CDR3 protein: CASGFRSDLPPYEQYF; CDR3 DNA: TGTGCTAGTGGTTTCAGGTCGGACTTACCCCCCTACGAGCAGTACTTC
D gene: TRBD2; J gene: TRBJ2-7; V gene: TRBV5-6; clone size: NA; CDR3 protein: CASKGRGYEQYF; CDR3 DNA: TGTGCCAGCAAAGGGAGGGGTTACGAGCAGTACTTC
D gene: NA; J gene: TRBJ2-7; V gene: TRBV27; clone size: NA; CDR3 protein: CASSPPTRRGPYEQYF; CDR3 DNA: TGTGCCAGCAGTCCCCCCACGAGGAGGGGCCCCTACGAGCAGTACTTC
D gene: NA; J gene: TRBJ2-5; V gene: TRBV7-2; clone size: few; CDR3 protein: CASSLEWAGGKGETQYF; CDR3 DNA: TGTGCCAGCAGCTTAGAGTGGGCAGGGGGGAAGGGAGAGACCCAGTACTTC
D gene: NA; J gene: TRBJ1-5; V gene: TRBV2; clone size: NA; CDR3 protein: CASSEKGYNQPQHF; CDR3 DNA: TGTGCCAGCAGTGAAAAGGGCTACAATCAGCCCCAGCATTTT
D gene: NA; J gene: TRBJ2-4; V gene: TRBV19; clone size: NA; CDR3 protein: CASSVRQKNIQYF; CDR3 DNA: TGTGCCAGTAGTGTTCGACAGAAAAACATTCAGTACTTC
D gene: NA; J gene: TRBJ1-3; V gene: TRBV5-1; clone size: few; CDR3 protein: CASSPIISGNTIYF; CDR3 DNA: TGCGCCAGCAGCCCGATCATCTCTGGAAACACCATATATTTT
D gene: NA; J gene: TRBJ1-1; V gene: TRBV5-4; clone size: NA; CDR3 protein: CASSLGTPEAFF; CDR3 DNA: TGTGCCAGCAGCTTGGGGACACCTGAAGCTTTCTTT
D gene: TRBD2; J gene: TRBJ2-3; V gene: TRBV9; clone size: few; CDR3 protein: CASSSTSVFADTQYF; CDR3 DNA: TGTGCCAGCAGCTCGACTAGCGTTTTCGCAGATACGCAGTATTTT
D gene: NA; J gene: TRBJ2-7; V gene: TRBV6-2/TRBV6-3; clone size: few; CDR3 protein: CASSYPGLAPAYEQYF; CDR3 DNA: TGTGCCAGCAGTTACCCGGGACTCGCCCCTGCCTACGAGCAGTACTTC
D gene: NA; J gene: TRBJ2-7; V gene: TRBV5-4; clone size: few; CDR3 protein: CASSPRDKSYEQYF; CDR3 DNA: TGTGCCAGCAGCCCCCGGGACAAGTCCTACGAGCAGTACTTC
D gene: TRBD1; J gene: TRBJ2-1; V gene: TRBV4-1; clone size: few; CDR3 protein: CASSQKDRVWEQFF; CDR3 DNA: TGCGCCAGCAGCCAGAAAGACAGGGTGTGGGAGCAGTTCTTC
D gene: NA; J gene: TRBJ1-2; V gene: TRBV4-2; clone size: NA; CDR3 protein: CASSPQGGIYGYTF; CDR3 DNA: TGTGCCAGCAGCCCACAAGGGGGGATCTATGGCTACACCTTC
D gene: NA; J gene: TRBJ2-1; V gene: TRBV30; clone size: NA; CDR3 protein: CAWVIFGGTEQFF; CDR3 DNA: TGTGCCTGGGTAATATTCGGCGGGACGGAGCAGTTCTTC
D gene: NA; J gene: TRBJ1-2; V gene: TRBV7-9; clone size: NA; CDR3 protein: CASSPDNRANGYTF; CDR3 DNA: TGTGCCAGCAGCCCGGATAACAGGGCGAATGGCTACACCTTC